Presented here are 2 T cell receptor beta chains from one specimen sequenced in a study of blood T cell repertoires in COVID-19. TCRdb's table, derived via immunoSEQ multiplex PCR, lists solely in-frame clones and lacks some. The sample shows 200,000 to 250,000 clones, 80% to 90% of them seen only once. The source material was PBMCs or T cells enriched from blood (not recorded which). All receptors come from a woman in her forties or fifties who had been exposed to COVID-19.

The sample holds one count of this clone. This sequence joins TRBV9 and TRBJ2-2, with 8 bases that match TRBD1. Losses at the gene ends were 0 bases for V and 7 bases for J; bases not matched to a gene: 5. Germline-derived CDR1 and CDR2 are SGDLS and YYNGEE. The CDR3 runs to 15 residues. The CDR3 DNA reads TGTGCCAGCAGCGTAGGGACAGGGATGGACGGGGAGCTGTTTTTT. It specifies CASSVGTGMDGELFF.

The chain is built from TRBV11-3 and TRBJ2-1; 7 nucleotides agree with TRBD2. Germline V gene sequence: CDR1 SGHNT, CDR2 YENEEA. Trimming at V came to 1 base and at J to 4 bases, leaving 1 base not matched to a gene. There are 14 residues in the CDR3. CDR3 amino acids: CASSLGGLYNEQFF. Written as DNA, the CDR3 is TGTGCCAGCAGCTTAGGGGGACTATACAATGAGCAGTTCTTC. Variable domain in full (rest from reference TRBV11-3 and TRBJ2-1): EAGVVQSPRYKIIEKKQPVAFWCNPISGHNTLYWYLQNLGQGPELLIRYENEEAVDDSQLPKDRFSAERLKGVDSTLKIQPAELGDSAVYLCASSLGGLYNEQFFGPGTRLTVL.